This TCR beta chain was sequenced in a study of Graves' ophthalmopathy and Graves' hyperthyroidism. For repertoire sequencing, the TCR beta CDR3 regions were amplified from RNA transcripts. RT-PCR was first run with HTBI primers, then multiplex PCR in a second round. TCRdb used MiXCR to reprocess the multiplex PCR reads, holding one entry per CDR3 protein. The data contain roughly 170,000 distinct CDR3 sequences, roughly two fifths of them singletons. This clonotype was picked up many times. The source material was peripheral blood. The sequence came from a man aged 25-40 years with Graves' ophthalmopathy.

The CDR3 sequence is CASSFRGQRYGYTF. As DNA, the CDR3 is TGTGCCAGCAGTTTCCGGGGACAGCGCTATGGCTACACCTTC. This rearrangement joins TRBV28 to TRBJ1-2; 7 nucleotides align to TRBD1. The J segment lost 4 bases and the V segment lost 3 bases, leaving 5 bases of the junction unmatched. The CDR3 extends over 14 amino acids. The germline CDR1 and CDR2 sequences are MDHEN and SYDVKM.